Listed below are T cell receptor beta chains from one sample, sequenced in a study of blood T cell repertoires in COVID-19. Clones were sequenced by immunoSEQ multiplex PCR, and TCRdb holds only the in-frame ones, with some missing. The data contain roughly 70,000 clones, around 78% of them singletons. The source material was peripheral blood. The receptors stem from a human donor in a cohort sampled during active COVID-19. The CDR3 runs from the conserved cysteine through the conserved F or W. A D gene is named only where the DNA matches it firmly. Some rows have no size entry. The others give once, few or many, or a class for an expanded clone.

abundance | j_gene | d_gene | v_gene | CDR3nt | CDR3aa
- | TRBJ2-7 | TRBD1 | TRBV6-5 | TGTGCCAGCAGAACAGGGGGCGCATTTCCCTACGAGCAGTACTTC | CASRTGGAFPYEQYF
- | TRBJ1-2 | TRBD1 | TRBV24-1 | TGTGCCACCAGTGACCCCGGGACAGAGATCTATGGCTACACCTTC | CATSDPGTEIYGYTF
- | TRBJ2-7 | TRBD2 | TRBV5-4 | TGTGCCAGCAGCGTCGGGAGGGCGTCGGGGGAGCAGTACTTC | CASSVGRASGEQYF
- | TRBJ2-1 | - | TRBV7-2 | TGTGCCAGCAGCTGGGAGGCGGAGGTCTACAATGAGCAGTTCTTC | CASSWEAEVYNEQFF
- | TRBJ1-4 | TRBD1 | TRBV18 | TGTGCCAGCTCACCGACGACAGGGGTACGGGAAAAACTGTTTTTT | CASSPTTGVREKLFF
- | TRBJ2-5 | TRBD1 | TRBV6-6 | TGTGCCAGCAGCAATCAAAAACAGGGGGCGAGGGAGACCCAGTACTTC | CASSNQKQGARETQYF
- | TRBJ2-4 | TRBD1 | TRBV6-1 | TGTGCCAGCAGTGAACGCCCTGGACAGGATTTAGCCAAAAACATTCAGTACTTC | CASSERPGQDLAKNIQYF
- | TRBJ2-6 | TRBD1 | TRBV5-1 | TGCGCCAGCAGCATCCGGGGGACAGGGGATCCCGTCTCTGGGGCCAACGTCCTGACTTTC | CASSIRGTGDPVSGANVLTF
- | TRBJ2-4 | TRBD1 | TRBV11-2 | TGTGCCAGCAGCCCATGGACAGGGGAGGGCAAAAACATTCAGTACTTC | CASSPWTGEGKNIQYF
- | TRBJ1-4 | - | TRBV6-1 | TGTGCCAGCAGTGAAACGGGGATCTTCGAAAAACTGTTTTTT | CASSETGIFEKLFF
- | TRBJ1-2 | - | TRBV7-2 | TGTGCCAGCAGCTCGCGGACACGTTATAACTATGGCTACACCTTC | CASSSRTRYNYGYTF
few | TRBJ1-5 | - | TRBV12-3/TRBV12-4 | TGTGCCAGCAGTTTATTCCCCGGAGAGCCCCAGCATTTT | CASSLFPGEPQHF
- | TRBJ2-7 | TRBD1 | TRBV7-6 | TGTGCCAGCAGCTCACAGGGACAGGGGCCCTACGAGCAGTACTTC | CASSSQGQGPYEQYF
- | TRBJ2-7 | TRBD2 | TRBV29-1 | TGCAGCGTTGAGGAGGCGGGGGGGTCTTTCGAGCAGTACTTC | CSVEEAGGSFEQYF
- | TRBJ1-2 | TRBD1 | TRBV5-5 | TGTGCCAGCAGCTTTGAAGGACAGGGAAGCTATGGCTACACCTTC | CASSFEGQGSYGYTF
- | TRBJ2-7 | TRBD1 | TRBV25-1 | TGTGCCAGCAGGATACAGGGGAGTGCCTACGAGCAGTACTTC | CASRIQGSAYEQYF
- | TRBJ2-7 | TRBD1 | TRBV18 | TGTGCCAGCTCACCCGGGACAGGGAACTACGAGCAGTACTTC | CASSPGTGNYEQYF
- | TRBJ1-1 | - | TRBV9 | TGTGCCAGCAGCGCTGACAGTGGGAACACTGAAGCTTTCTTT | CASSADSGNTEAFF
- | TRBJ1-6 | TRBD1 | TRBV7-2 | TGTGCCAGCAGCTCCTCGGACAGGGTTAATTCACCCCTCCACTTT | CASSSSDRVNSPLHF
- | TRBJ2-5 | - | TRBV14 | TGTGCCACTTCGACAGGTCGCCAAGAGACCCAGTACTTC | CATSTGRQETQYF
- | TRBJ1-1 | TRBD1 | TRBV7-2 | TGTGCCAGCAGCTTAGATGGGCAGGGGGGCACTGAAGCTTTCTTT | CASSLDGQGGTEAFF
- | TRBJ2-2 | - | TRBV28 | TGTGCCAGCAGTTCTCTTCTAAACTCCGGCGGGGAGCTGTTTTTT | CASSSLLNSGGELFF
- | TRBJ2-7 | TRBD1 | TRBV19 | TGTGCCAGTAGACCGGGACAGGGGGCTTACGAGCAGTACTTC | CASRPGQGAYEQYF
- | TRBJ2-3 | TRBD2 | TRBV2 | TGTGCCAGCAGCTGGACTAGCGGGATCACAGATACGCAGTATTTT | CASSWTSGITDTQYF
- | TRBJ2-7 | TRBD2 | TRBV6-5 | TGTGCCAGCAGTAGACCACTAGCGGGAGCTTACGAGCAGTACTTC | CASSRPLAGAYEQYF
few | TRBJ1-1 | TRBD1 | TRBV5-6 | TGTGCCAGCAGCTTGGCCGGGACAGCACTTATGAACACTGAAGCTTTCTTT | CASSLAGTALMNTEAFF
- | TRBJ1-1 | - | TRBV4-2 | TGTGCCAGCAGCCGGGGATTACGGATTGAAGGGGCCTACACTGAAGCTTTCTTT | CASSRGLRIEGAYTEAFF
- | TRBJ2-1 | TRBD2 | TRBV28 | TGTGCCAGCAGCGTCGGGACTAGCTTTTACAATGAGCAGTTCTTC | CASSVGTSFYNEQFF
- | TRBJ1-1 | - | TRBV19 | TGTGCCAGTGGCTCCGGACAGAAGAACACTGAAGCTTTCTTT | CASGSGQKNTEAFF
- | TRBJ1-6 | - | TRBV12-2 | TGTGCAAGTCGCTTAGGGCGTACGGGTAGGTATAATTCACCCCTCCACTTT | CASRLGRTGRYNSPLHF
- | TRBJ1-5 | - | TRBV21-1 | TGTGCCAGCAGCACCCTTGGCAGGGCTAGCAATCAGCCCCAGCATTTT | CASSTLGRASNQPQHF
- | TRBJ2-5 | TRBD2 | TRBV11-2 | TGTGCCAGCAGCCCTCGGGCGGGAGAGGGAGAGACCCAGTACTTC | CASSPRAGEGETQYF
- | TRBJ2-2 | - | TRBV7-9 | TGTGCCAGCAGCTGGGGGGCGAACACCGGGGAGCTGTTTTTT | CASSWGANTGELFF
few | TRBJ2-3 | TRBD2 | TRBV4-3 | TGCGCCAGCAGCCAAGTAACTAGCGGGAGCCCCACAGATACGCAGTATTTT | CASSQVTSGSPTDTQYF
- | TRBJ2-7 | - | TRBV6-5 | TGTGCCAGCAGTTGGGAGGCCTCCTACGAGCAGTACTTC | CASSWEASYEQYF
- | TRBJ2-6 | - | TRBV5-6 | TGTGCCAGCAGCACCGGGACAAGAGGGGCCAACGTCCTGACTTTC | CASSTGTRGANVLTF
few | TRBJ2-4 | - | TRBV30 | TGTGCTTTCAGACCCGACTCAAAAAACATTCAGTACTTC | CAFRPDSKNIQYF
- | TRBJ2-7 | TRBD2 | TRBV5-1 | TGCGCCAGCAGCGCCCGGACTAGCGGGAGGCTCAACGAGCAGTACTTC | CASSARTSGRLNEQYF
- | TRBJ1-1 | TRBD1 | TRBV30 | TGTGCCTGGAATCCGGGACAGGGGACTGAAGCTTTCTTT | CAWNPGQGTEAFF
- | TRBJ2-7 | TRBD1 | TRBV29-1 | TGCAGCGTTGCGACAGGGTCCTCCTACGAGCAGTACTTC | CSVATGSSYEQYF
- | TRBJ2-1 | - | TRBV6-1 | TGTGCCAGCAGTGAACTAGTTGGTGAGCAGTTCTTC | CASSELVGEQFF
few | TRBJ1-1 | TRBD1 | TRBV19 | TGTGCCAGTAGTCAACCAGGGGGCACTGAAGCTTTCTTT | CASSQPGGTEAFF
- | TRBJ2-7 | TRBD2 | TRBV27 | TGTGCCAGCAGGTCCTTTGGGACTAGCGATTACGAGCAGTACTTC | CASRSFGTSDYEQYF
- | TRBJ2-7 | - | TRBV7-6 | TGTGCCAGCAGCTCCGGGGTAGCGGTCCAGGCCCACGAGCAGTACTTC | CASSSGVAVQAHEQYF
- | TRBJ2-7 | - | TRBV29-1 | TGCAGCGCTAGCGCGTTGGACCACGAGCAGTACTTC | CSASALDHEQYF
- | TRBJ2-2 | TRBD1 | TRBV5-1 | TGCGCCAGCAGCTTGGACAGGGGGCAGGACGGGGAGCTGTTTTTT | CASSLDRGQDGELFF
- | TRBJ2-1 | - | TRBV29-1 | TGCAGCGTTGAAGATATGTCCAAAGGGGGTGAGCAGTTCTTC | CSVEDMSKGGEQFF
- | TRBJ1-3 | TRBD1 | TRBV9 | TGTGCCAGCAGCGTAGGGACAGGGGAAGGAAACACCATATATTTT | CASSVGTGEGNTIYF
- | TRBJ2-2 | TRBD1 | TRBV11-2 | TGTGCCAGCAGCTCGGGGACAGGATACACCGGGGAGCTGTTTTTT | CASSSGTGYTGELFF
- | TRBJ1-2 | TRBD1 | TRBV4-2 | TGTGCCAGCAGCCTCGAGACAGGGGACTATGGCTACACCTTC | CASSLETGDYGYTF
- | TRBJ2-7 | TRBD1 | TRBV6-4 | TGTGCCAGCAGTGCCCGACAGGGGGGGACCTACGAGCAGTACTTC | CASSARQGGTYEQYF
- | TRBJ2-7 | - | TRBV5-1 | TGCGCCAGCACGCCCTCGACAGGTTCTAGGGAGCAGTACTTC | CASTPSTGSREQYF
- | TRBJ1-5 | - | TRBV28 | TGTGCCAGCAGTTTCGGGGGGGAAAGTCAGCCCCAGCATTTT | CASSFGGESQPQHF
- | TRBJ2-2 | - | TRBV2 | TGTGCCAGCAGTCCTCAGGTATTAAACACCGGGGAGCTGTTTTTT | CASSPQVLNTGELFF
- | TRBJ2-3 | TRBD2 | TRBV19 | TGTGCCAGTAGTATGCGACTAGCGGGAGTCGCAGATACGCAGTATTTT | CASSMRLAGVADTQYF
- | TRBJ2-2 | - | TRBV4-2 | TGTGCCAGCAGCCAATTGGCTCAAACGGGCGGGGAGCTGTTTTTT | CASSQLAQTGGELFF
- | TRBJ1-6 | - | TRBV27 | TGTGCCAGCAGTACTACGAGGCCAGGGGCGTCCTATAATTCACCCCTCCACTTT | CASSTTRPGASYNSPLHF
- | TRBJ1-2 | TRBD1 | TRBV2 | TGTGCCAGCAGCATTGGACAGGGTTACTATGGCTACACCTTC | CASSIGQGYYGYTF